A selection of T cell receptor beta chains follows, all from one sample in a study of siplizumab effects on memory and regulatory T cells. Sequenced by immunoSEQ multiplex PCR; TCRdb stores in-frame clones only, minus some. The table has 85,000 to 90,000 clones, approximately 90% seen once. Sequenced sample: CD4+ T cells sorted from blood. The receptors shown here come from a human donor in good health. Both conserved end residues are part of each CDR3. The order of the fields is CDR3 DNA, CDR3 protein, D gene, J gene, clone size, V gene. A D gene is named only where the DNA matches it firmly. Rows give clone size only sometimes, using once, few, many, or a class for an expanded clone.

TGTGCCAGCAGCCCCCAGATAGCGGGGGCCGGCCCAGATACGCAGTATTTT | CASSPQIAGAGPDTQYF | TRBD2 | TRBJ2-3 | once | TRBV7-2
TGTGCCACCAGCAGAGATAAGCTACCCCCCCAGTACTTC | CATSRDKLPPQYF | - | TRBJ2-7 | - | TRBV15
TGTGCCAGCAGCCCCACAGCGATCGGTAATCAGCCCCAGCATTTT | CASSPTAIGNQPQHF | - | TRBJ1-5 | once | TRBV7-9
TGTGCCAGCAGCGTACGAGGAGGAGGCCGCTCTGGGGCCAACGTCCTGACTTTC | CASSVRGGGRSGANVLTF | - | TRBJ2-6 | - | TRBV9
TGTGCCAGTAGTTTGGGCAGCCAAGAGACCCAGTACTTC | CASSLGSQETQYF | - | TRBJ2-5 | - | TRBV19
TGTGCCAGCAGCCCGAGGACGGGAAGCACAGATACGCAGTATTTT | CASSPRTGSTDTQYF | - | TRBJ2-3 | - | TRBV5-8
TGTGCCAGCAGCTTAGCGGGGACAGGGGGCTACGAGCAGTACTTC | CASSLAGTGGYEQYF | TRBD1 | TRBJ2-7 | - | TRBV7-6
TGCGCCAGCAGCCAAGGGCAGGGGAAAGAGACCCAGTACTTC | CASSQGQGKETQYF | - | TRBJ2-5 | - | TRBV4-3
TGCGCCAGCAGCTCCTCCTATTACTACGAGCAGTACTTC | CASSSSYYYEQYF | - | TRBJ2-7 | - | TRBV5-1
TGTGCCAGCAGGAAGCCGGGCTATGGCTACACCTTC | CASRKPGYGYTF | - | TRBJ1-2 | few | TRBV6-1
TGTGCCAGCAGCGAAACAGCCGACTCCTACAATGAGCAGTTCTTC | CASSETADSYNEQFF | - | TRBJ2-1 | - | TRBV9
TGTGCCAGCAGTTCGATTCCGGGACGGGAGGGATCTAACTATGGCTACACCTTC | CASSSIPGREGSNYGYTF | - | TRBJ1-2 | - | TRBV28
TGTGCCAGCAGTCCACTAGCGGATAACTACGAGCAGTACTTC | CASSPLADNYEQYF | TRBD2 | TRBJ2-7 | few | TRBV28
TGTGCAAGTCGCTTAGCGGGGAGGAATAGGGGCAAAGCGGGAAACACCATATATTTT | CASRLAGRNRGKAGNTIYF | - | TRBJ1-3 | - | TRBV12-2
TGTGCCAGCTCACCACCGAAATTAGGAGGACCAGTCTACGAGCAGTACTTC | CASSPPKLGGPVYEQYF | - | TRBJ2-7 | - | TRBV18
TGTGCCAGCAGTATTCAGGACTCCGGGCAGTACTTC | CASSIQDSGQYF | - | TRBJ2-7 | - | TRBV28
TGTGCCAGTACACGGATAGCGGGACAGGACTACAATGAGCAGTTCTTC | CASTRIAGQDYNEQFF | - | TRBJ2-1 | - | TRBV19
TGTGCCAGCAGCTCACACCGGGACAGTAGGTGGGGTGGGGCCAACGTCCTGACTTTC | CASSSHRDSRWGGANVLTF | TRBD1 | TRBJ2-6 | - | TRBV7-6
TGTGCCAGCAGCTTAGGTCTACTAGCGGGAGGGATTGGGGAGACCCAGTACTTC | CASSLGLLAGGIGETQYF | TRBD2 | TRBJ2-5 | - | TRBV7-3
TGTGCCAGCAGCTTAAATGTCCAGGGTTATGGCTACACCTTC | CASSLNVQGYGYTF | - | TRBJ1-2 | - | TRBV7-9
TGTGCCTGGAGTCCTGCTGGGAAACTAAGGGCGACTAATGAAAAACTGTTTTTT | CAWSPAGKLRATNEKLFF | - | TRBJ1-4 | - | TRBV30
TGTGCCAGTATTGGCCTGAACACTGAAGCTTTCTTT | CASIGLNTEAFF | - | TRBJ1-1 | - | TRBV19
TGTGCCAGCAGTTTGGTCGCTGGGGCCAACGTCCTGACTTTC | CASSLVAGANVLTF | - | TRBJ2-6 | - | TRBV27
TGCGCCAGCAGCTTGGAAGGAGCGGGAGACACAGATACGCAGTATTTT | CASSLEGAGDTDTQYF | TRBD2 | TRBJ2-3 | - | TRBV5-1
TGCACCAGCAGCCCGAGTTTATTCTCCTACGAGCAGTACTTC | CTSSPSLFSYEQYF | - | TRBJ2-7 | once | TRBV1
TGTGCCAGTAGTACAAGTGGAGGGCCACATCAGCCCCAGCATTTT | CASSTSGGPHQPQHF | - | TRBJ1-5 | few | TRBV19
TGTGCCAGCAGTCCGGGACAGGGGGCGGTTTACGGAAAACTGTTTTTT | CASSPGQGAVYGKLFF | TRBD1 | TRBJ1-4 | - | TRBV7-6